This TCR beta chain was found in a study of PD-1 blockade in classical Hodgkin lymphoma. The wider study: Intravenous nivolumab at 3 mg/kg was given to patients every 2 weeks.

No patient escaped relapse after autologous stem cell transplantation, and brentuximab vedotin exposure varied. Researchers used magnetic negative selection to pull out pure CD4+ T cells from thawed PBMCs. The method was immunoSEQ multiplex PCR; TCRdb's version includes in-frame clones alone and lacks a portion of them. The repertoire holds approximately 10,000 clones, with about 79% as singletons. This CDR3 spans 14 amino acids. The V gene lost 4 bases and the J gene lost 0 bases, with 9 bases spanning the gap. Germline CDR1 is SGHTS and CDR2 is YDEGEE. V and J are TRBV5-8 and TRBJ2-3; D remains ambiguous. Material: CD4+ T cells from blood, obtained at baseline. This clonotype was obtained from a human donor with classical Hodgkin lymphoma. The CDR3 DNA reads as TGTGCCAGCAGCCTCAAGGGCAGCACAGATACGCAGTATTTT. It translates to CASSLKGSTDTQYF.